This TCR beta chain was identified during a study of technical replicates of blood from four donors. The table came from immunoSEQ multiplex PCR; TCRdb's copy has only in-frame clones and leaves some out. The table includes more than 60,000 clones, just under 95% detected once. There are 15 residues in the CDR3. V lost 3 bases and J lost 5; bases outside the gene matches: 4. Germline CDR1 and CDR2: SGHNT and YENEEA. The chain uses TRBV11-3 and TRBJ2-2, with 9 bases aligning to TRBD2. The sample comprised T cells isolated from PBMCs. The origin of this receptor is a human donor in good health. CDR3 in amino acids: CASSFWREGTGELFF. Written as DNA, the CDR3 is TGTGCCAGCAGCTTTTGGCGGGAGGGGACCGGGGAGCTGTTTTTT.